Below are 14 T cell receptor beta chains sequenced from a single sample in a study of CD8 T cells in Susac syndrome. The RNA, about 0.5 to 1 ug, was put through reverse transcription using random hexamers. TCRdb ran MiXCR on the immunoSEQ multiplex PCR reads and lists one entry per CDR3 protein. The sample lists fewer than 350,000 distinct CDR3 sequences; about 90% were seen once. Sequencing input: CD4+ T cells from PBMCs. Receptors originate from a human donor with multiple sclerosis.

In this sample, this clonotype turned up once. The chain links TRBV29-1 to TRBJ2-7; D remains ambiguous. V was shortened by 0 bases and J by 2 bases, with 17 bases between the two germline ends. Germline V gene data show CDR1 as SQVTM and CDR2 as ANQGSEA. The CDR3 loop spans 16 amino acids. The CDR3 bases are TGCAGCGTTGAAGATCTACAGCTACAGTTAACCTACGAGCAGTACTTC. Translating gives CSVEDLQLQLTYEQYF.

The chain links TRBV19 to TRBJ2-6; 7 nucleotides line up with TRBD2. The CDR3 covers 17 residues. The J segment lost 0 bases and the V segment lost 7 bases, leaving 9 bases of the junction unmatched. Germline CDR1 and CDR2: LNHDA and SQIVND (reference sequence). The DNA of the CDR3 is TGTGCCAGTACTAGCGGTAGCGCTACCTCTGGGGCCAACGTCCTGACTTTC. Its translation is CASTSGSATSGANVLTF. Supplemented by reference TRBV19 and TRBJ2-6, the full variable domain reads DGGITQSPKYLFRKEGQNVTLSCEQNLNHDAMYWYRQDPGQGLRLIYYSQIVNDFQKGDIAEGYSVSREKKESFPLTVTSAQKNPTAFYLCASTSGSATSGANVLTFGAGSRLTVL.

The J gene is TRBJ1-1, the V gene TRBV7-9; tentative D call: TRBD1 (6 bases). The CDR3 extends over 13 amino acids. Trimming cost V 5 bases and J 6 bases, with 13 bases left between them. Per the germline V gene, CDR1 is SEHNR and CDR2 is FQNEAQ (reference sequence). DNA for the CDR3: TGTGCCAGCAGCGAACAGGGATTGGCTGAAGCTTTCTTT. This gives the protein CASSEQGLAEAFF.

The rearrangement joins TRBV7-2 to TRBJ2-1, with unresolved D. CDR1 is SGHTA and CDR2 is FQGNSA in the germline V gene. This CDR3 region has 17 residues. The V and J ends lost 5 bases and 0 bases respectively, with 17 bases between them. The CDR3 DNA follows: TGTGCCAGCAGCCGATCAGACTGGCCCCGCTCCTACAATGAGCAGTTCTTC. This sequence encodes CASSRSDWPRSYNEQFF.

The V gene is TRBV5-5, the J gene TRBJ1-5, with a weak D call TRBD1 (6 bases). The CDR3 is made up of 16 amino acids. The V gene's germline CDR1 is SGHKS and CDR2 YYEKEE (reference sequence). The germline V and J ends were trimmed by 3 bases and 0 bases, with 13 bases remaining between them. CDR3 DNA: TGTGCCAGCAGCTGGGGGGGGGCTTATAGCAATCAGCCCCAGCATTTT. Its protein is CASSWGGAYSNQPQHF.

The CDR3 DNA reads TGTGCCAGCAGTCTCAGGGGGTGGACTGAAGCTTTCTTT. Translation gives CASSLRGWTEAFF. The chain uses TRBV12-3 or TRBV12-4 and TRBJ1-1; 7 nucleotides agree with TRBD1. V lost 5 bases and J lost 5; bases outside the gene matches: 5. The CDR3 length is 13 residues.

The rearrangement joins TRBV7-9 to TRBJ1-2; possible D gene TRBD1, 5 bases. Per germline, CDR1 SEHNR and CDR2 FQNEAQ (reference sequence). Trimming cost V 3 bases and J 4 bases, with 9 bases left between them. The CDR3 totals 13 residues. The CDR3 DNA is TGTGCCAGCAGCTTGGACACCGCCTATGGCTACACCTTC. Translated: CASSLDTAYGYTF.

This clonotype was seen just once. The gene calls are TRBV7-9 and TRBJ2-5; D call uncertain. CDR1 and CDR2 (germline): SEHNR, FQNEAQ (reference sequence). The CDR3 is made up of 14 amino acids. V was clipped by 1 base and J by 2 bases, with 8 bases between them. CDR3 sequence: CASSLGAEQETQYF. CDR3 nucleotide sequence: TGTGCCAGCAGCTTAGGAGCAGAGCAAGAGACCCAGTACTTC.

The chain couples TRBV7-2 to TRBJ2-2, with TRBD1 matching over 9 bases. This CDR3 is built from 16 residues. Trimming cost V 5 bases and J 2 bases; bases outside gene matches: 6. Germline V gene lookup returns CDR1 SGHTA and CDR2 FQGNSA. CDR3 in DNA: TGTGCCAGCAGCGCGAACAGGGGGCGCAACACCGGGGAGCTGTTTTTT. Protein product: CASSANRGRNTGELFF. The whole variable domain, filled in from reference TRBV7-2 and TRBJ2-2, reads GAGVSQSPSNKVTEKGKDVELRCDPISGHTALYWYRQSLGQGLEFLIYFQGNSAPDKSGLPSDRFSAERTGGSVSTLTIQRTQQEDSAVYLCASSANRGRNTGELFFGEGSRLTVL.

The chain has TRBV3-1 and TRBJ1-6, with a possible D match to TRBD1 (5 bases). Per germline, CDR1 LGHDT and CDR2 YNNKEL (reference sequence). The CDR3 length is 15 residues. V lost 4 bases and J 5 bases, leaving 12 bases between the germline ends. CDR3 nucleotide sequence: TGTGCCAGCAGCCCATCCGGGGGGAATAATTCACCCCTCCACTTT. This translates into CASSPSGGNNSPLHF.

The V call is TRBV20-1, the J call TRBJ2-3; 10 nucleotides line up with TRBD2. This CDR3 has 17 amino acids. The V gene's germline CDR1 is DFQATT and CDR2 SNEGSKA (reference sequence). After removal of 3 bases from V and 2 bases from J, the junction contained 11 bases not matched to a gene. CDR3 sequence (DNA): TGCAGTGCTAGCCCCGTAGTAGCGGGAGGATTCACAGATACGCAGTATTTT. Translation gives CSASPVVAGGFTDTQYF.

The chain has TRBV11-1 and TRBJ2-1; no definite D call. V lost 6 bases and J lost 4, with 10 bases in between. This CDR3 has 13 amino acids. Germline CDR1 reads SGHAT; CDR2 reads FQDESV (reference sequence). CDR3 sequence: CASRKERYNEQFF. DNA for the CDR3: TGTGCCAGCAGAAAGGAGAGGTACAATGAGCAGTTCTTC.

V is TRBV7-9 and J is TRBJ1-1, with a possible D match to TRBD1 (5 bases). Germline V gene sequence: CDR1 SEHNR, CDR2 FQNEAQ (reference sequence). The CDR3 has 14 residues. The V and J ends lost 4 bases and 4 bases respectively, with 13 bases between them. This chain's CDR3 is CASSSDRKLTEAFF. CDR3 in DNA: TGTGCCAGCAGCTCAGACAGAAAACTCACTGAAGCTTTCTTT.

This clonotype appeared once. V usage is TRBV11-3 and J usage is TRBJ1-6; weak D call: TRBD1 (6 bases). The CDR3 spans 18 residues. The V gene's germline CDR1 is SGHNT and CDR2 YENEEA. V lost 5 bases and J lost 2, with 19 bases in between. CDR3 sequence: CASSVTGRAFAYNSPLHF. CDR3 coding DNA: TGTGCCAGCAGCGTCACAGGGCGCGCCTTCGCCTATAATTCACCCCTCCACTTT.